This is a list of T cell receptor beta chains from one sample in a study of T cells in Graves' hyperthyroidism and ophthalmopathy. In TCRdb, the multiplex PCR reads were re-called with MiXCR into one record per CDR3 protein. The table lists 500,000 to 650,000 distinct CDR3 sequences, about 14% of them singletons, with about 14% in the top ten. The specimen was blood. These receptors came from a woman in her thirties or forties with Graves' hyperthyroidism. Both conserved end residues are part of each CDR3. The order of the fields is J gene, V gene, D gene, clone size, CDR3 protein, CDR3 DNA. A D gene is named only where the DNA matches it firmly. The size of a clone is reported for some rows only, either as once, few or many, or as a class for expanded clones.

>TRBJ2-5|TRBV29-1|TRBD1|few
CSVEDRGQGAETQYF
TGCAGCGTTGAAGATCGAGGTCAGGGGGCTGAGACCCAGTACTTC
>TRBJ1-1|TRBV6-1|TRBD1|-
CASSADDRVAEAFF
TGTGCCAGCAGTGCGGATGACAGGGTGGCTGAAGCTTTCTTT
>TRBJ1-4|TRBV5-6|-|-
CASSSLRGDEKLFF
TGTGCCAGCAGCTCGTTAAGGGGTGATGAAAAACTGTTTTTT
>TRBJ1-1|TRBV18|-|many
CASSVTGYTEAFF
TGTGCCAGCTCAGTCACAGGGTACACTGAAGCTTTCTTT
>TRBJ1-5|TRBV28|-|-
CASSRLWEAGNQPQHF
TGTGCCAGCAGCCGCCTATGGGAAGCTGGCAATCAGCCCCAGCATTTT
>TRBJ1-1|TRBV28|TRBD1|many
CAGRTGDLNTEAFF
TGTGCCGGTCGGACAGGGGACTTGAACACTGAAGCTTTCTTT
>TRBJ2-7|TRBV20-1|-|-
CSARQGSEQYF
TGCAGTGCTAGACAGGGGAGCGAGCAGTACTTC
>TRBJ2-3|TRBV4-2|-|-
CASSQGLSGHASTDTQYF
TGTGCCAGCAGCCAAGGACTTTCCGGGCATGCTAGCACAGATACGCAGTATTTT
>TRBJ2-1|TRBV27|TRBD1|-
CASSTGTGKTRQFF
TGTGCCAGTTCGACCGGGACAGGGAAAACCAGGCAGTTCTTC
>TRBJ1-2|TRBV5-1|-|many
CASSLATGTDYGYTF
TGCGCCAGCAGCTTGGCTACAGGGACCGACTATGGCTACACCTTC
>TRBJ2-1|TRBV7-2|-|many
CASSAYGTYNEQFF
TGTGCCAGCAGCGCCTACGGAACCTACAATGAGCAGTTCTTC
>TRBJ2-2|TRBV14|-|few
CASSRWGLGTGELFF
TGTGCCAGCAGCCGGTGGGGGCTTGGTACCGGGGAGCTGTTTTTT
>TRBJ2-5|TRBV2|-|many
CASRPDRGWSRAQYF
TGTGCCAGCAGACCCGACCGGGGCTGGAGTAGGGCCCAGTACTTC
>TRBJ1-1|TRBV19|-|-
CASAGPLTEAFF
TGTGCCAGTGCGGGACCGCTAACCGAAGCTTTCTTT
>TRBJ2-2|TRBV6-1|-|-
CASSPLDRYTGELFF
TGTGCCAGCAGCCCTCTAGACAGATACACCGGGGAGCTGTTTTTT
>TRBJ1-5|TRBV6-1|-|-
CAGSEVANQPQHF
TGTGCCGGCAGTGAAGTTGCTAATCAGCCCCAGCATTTT
>TRBJ2-3|TRBV7-9|TRBD1|few
CASSWSDRESPRDTQYF
TGTGCCAGCAGCTGGTCGGACAGGGAGTCTCCTCGGGATACGCAGTATTTT
>TRBJ2-2|TRBV20-1|-|few
CSAREAAGYGTGELFF
TGCAGTGCTAGAGAGGCTGCAGGGTACGGGACCGGGGAGCTGTTTTTT
>TRBJ1-2|TRBV7-9|-|few
CASSLALLAHGDYGYTF
TGTGCCAGCAGCTTAGCCCTCCTCGCGCATGGGGACTATGGCTACACCTTC
>TRBJ2-5|TRBV3-1|-|many
CASSQVARGGETQYF
TGTGCCAGCAGCCAAGTCGCCAGGGGCGGTGAGACCCAGTACTTC
>TRBJ2-1|TRBV30|-|-
CAWSRLGEQFF
TGTGCCTGGAGTCGGCTAGGAGAGCAGTTCTTC
>TRBJ2-5|TRBV4-1|-|many
CASSLVVHQETQYF
TGCGCCAGCAGCCTCGTGGTTCACCAAGAGACCCAGTACTTC
>TRBJ2-7|TRBV5-1|-|many
CASSSNLGRSSYEQYF
TGCGCCAGCAGCTCGAACCTAGGACGGAGCTCCTACGAGCAGTACTTC
>TRBJ2-2|TRBV2|-|many
CAGVTNTGELFF
TGTGCCGGAGTCACGAACACCGGGGAGCTGTTTTTT
>TRBJ2-3|TRBV5-1|-|many
CASSPDGTDTQYF
TGCGCCAGCAGCCCGGACGGCACAGATACGCAGTATTTT
>TRBJ1-1|TRBV7-2|TRBD1|many
CASSPGQGVNTEAFF
TGTGCCAGCAGCCCGGGACAGGGGGTTAACACTGAAGCTTTCTTT
>TRBJ2-3|TRBV27|-|-
CASSPLGLDTQYF
TGTGCCAGCAGTCCCTTGGGCCTAGATACGCAGTATTTT
>TRBJ1-1|TRBV20-1|-|few
CSALNQNTEAFF
TGCAGTGCCCTGAACCAAAACACTGAAGCTTTCTTT
>TRBJ1-1|TRBV7-9|TRBD1|few
CAISGGQGANTEAFF
TGTGCAATAAGTGGCGGACAGGGGGCCAACACTGAAGCTTTCTTT
>TRBJ2-2|TRBV5-1|TRBD2|many
CASESGLAGGNTGELFF
TGCGCCAGCGAGAGCGGACTAGCGGGAGGGAACACCGGGGAGCTGTTTTTT
>TRBJ2-4|TRBV30|-|many
CAWLPPGLKNIQYF
TGTGCCTGGCTTCCCCCGGGCCTTAAAAACATTCAGTACTTC
>TRBJ2-6|TRBV7-6|-|-
CASSQTPGLVGANVLTF
TGTGCCAGCAGCCAAACCCCCGGGTTGGTGGGGGCCAACGTCCTGACTTTC
>TRBJ2-1|TRBV29-1|-|many
CSVEVGFNEQFF
TGCAGCGTTGAAGTGGGATTCAATGAGCAGTTCTTC
>TRBJ1-4|TRBV6-2/TRBV6-3|TRBD1|few
CAVRSETGNEKLFF
TGTGCCGTCAGGAGTGAGACAGGGAATGAAAAACTGTTTTTT
>TRBJ1-3|TRBV6-1|-|many
CASTSPGPGNTIYF
TGTGCCAGCACCTCGCCCGGCCCTGGAAACACCATATATTTT
>TRBJ2-3|TRBV7-9|TRBD2|many
CASSRAGRTATSGITDTQYF
TGTGCCAGCAGCCGAGCGGGCAGGACAGCGACTAGCGGGATCACAGATACGCAGTATTTT
>TRBJ1-1|TRBV7-9|-|-
CASSPTTVSEAFF
TGTGCCAGCAGCCCCACCACCGTTTCTGAAGCTTTCTTT
>TRBJ2-1|TRBV7-9|TRBD1|-
CASSPRDRGGVNEQFF
TGTGCCAGCAGCCCAAGGGACAGGGGAGGGGTCAATGAGCAGTTCTTC
>TRBJ2-3|TRBV11-2|TRBD2|many
CASSVTSGRTDTQYF
TGTGCCAGCAGCGTAACTAGCGGGAGGACAGATACGCAGTATTTT
>TRBJ2-3|TRBV5-6|-|many
CASSLPAWKPSTDTQYF
TGTGCCAGCAGCTTGCCAGCCTGGAAACCTAGCACAGATACGCAGTATTTT
>TRBJ2-5|TRBV28|-|many
CASSLSNRNRYF
TGTGCCAGCAGTTTATCTAACAGGAATCGGTACTTC
>TRBJ2-7|TRBV5-1|-|-
CASSEDRFGEQYF
TGCGCCAGCAGCGAAGACAGGTTTGGGGAGCAGTACTTC
>TRBJ2-5|TRBV20-1|-|many
CSAQNKQGEQETQYF
TGCAGTGCCCAGAACAAGCAGGGAGAACAAGAGACCCAGTACTTC
>TRBJ2-1|TRBV6-1|TRBD1|many
CASSNTGGGLSYNEQFF
TGTGCCAGCAGTAACACAGGGGGCGGCCTCTCCTACAATGAGCAGTTCTTC
>TRBJ2-1|TRBV5-4|TRBD2|few
CASSGRLAGGIDEQFF
TGTGCCAGCAGCGGCAGACTAGCGGGAGGGATCGATGAGCAGTTCTTC
>TRBJ1-2|TRBV20-1|-|many
CSAGGHEVWYTF
TGCAGTGCTGGGGGACATGAAGTATGGTACACCTTC
>TRBJ2-1|TRBV12-3/TRBV12-4|-|many
CASSPLVGNNEQFF
TGTGCCAGCAGTCCCTTGGTCGGTAACAATGAGCAGTTCTTC
>TRBJ2-3|TRBV7-3|TRBD2|many
CASSLLAGGSTDTQYF
TGTGCCAGCAGCCTACTAGCGGGAGGTAGCACAGATACGCAGTATTTT
>TRBJ2-2|TRBV12-3/TRBV12-4|-|many
CASSRKTPGTTNTGELFF
TGTGCCAGCAGCCGCAAAACCCCCGGGACAACAAACACCGGGGAGCTGTTTTTT
>TRBJ1-2|TRBV28|-|many
CASSSLPGRSNYGYTF
TGTGCCAGCAGTTCCCTCCCGGGCAGGAGTAACTATGGCTACACCTTC
>TRBJ1-3|TRBV2|TRBD1|many
CASSEKFLTGSGNTIYF
TGTGCCAGCAGTGAAAAATTTTTGACAGGGAGTGGAAACACCATATATTTT
>TRBJ2-1|TRBV18|-|many
CASSHDRYNEQFF
TGTGCCAGCTCACACGACAGGTACAATGAGCAGTTCTTC
>TRBJ2-7|TRBV27|-|-
CASSKQAAPGYEQYF
TGTGCCAGCAGCAAGCAGGCCGCCCCCGGGTACGAGCAGTACTTC
>TRBJ1-3|TRBV9|-|few
CASSVTGSSGNTIYF
TGTGCCAGCAGCGTTACCGGGAGCTCTGGAAACACCATATATTTT